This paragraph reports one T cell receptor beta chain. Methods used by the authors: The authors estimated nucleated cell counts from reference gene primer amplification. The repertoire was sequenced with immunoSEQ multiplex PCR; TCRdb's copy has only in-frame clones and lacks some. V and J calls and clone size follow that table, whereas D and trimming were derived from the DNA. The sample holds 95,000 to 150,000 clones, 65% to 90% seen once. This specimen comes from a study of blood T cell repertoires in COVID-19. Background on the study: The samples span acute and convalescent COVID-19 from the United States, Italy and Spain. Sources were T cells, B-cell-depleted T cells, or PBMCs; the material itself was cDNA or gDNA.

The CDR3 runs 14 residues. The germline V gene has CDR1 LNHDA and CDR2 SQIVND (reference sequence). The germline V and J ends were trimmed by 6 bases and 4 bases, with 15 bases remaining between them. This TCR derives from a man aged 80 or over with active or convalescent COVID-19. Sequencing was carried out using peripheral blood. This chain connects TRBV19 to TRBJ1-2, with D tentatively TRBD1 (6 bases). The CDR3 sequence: CASRSQGDGYGYTF. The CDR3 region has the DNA TGTGCCAGTAGATCACAGGGAGACGGCTATGGCTACACCTTC.